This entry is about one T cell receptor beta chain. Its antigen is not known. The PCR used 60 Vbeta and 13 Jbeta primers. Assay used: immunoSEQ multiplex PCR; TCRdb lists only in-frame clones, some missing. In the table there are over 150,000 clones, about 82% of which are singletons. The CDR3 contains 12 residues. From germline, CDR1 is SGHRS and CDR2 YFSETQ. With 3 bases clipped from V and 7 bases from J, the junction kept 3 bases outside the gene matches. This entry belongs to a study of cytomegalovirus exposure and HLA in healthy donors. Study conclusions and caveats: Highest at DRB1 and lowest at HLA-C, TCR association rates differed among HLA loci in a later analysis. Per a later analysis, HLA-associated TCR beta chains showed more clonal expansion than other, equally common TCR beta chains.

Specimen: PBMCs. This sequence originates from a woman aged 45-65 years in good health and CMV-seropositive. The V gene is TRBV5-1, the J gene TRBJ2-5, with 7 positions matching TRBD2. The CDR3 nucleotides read TGCGCCAGCAGCTCCGGCGGGGGGACCCAGTACTTC. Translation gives CASSSGGGTQYF.